This TCR beta chain was identified in a study of early T cells in non-severe SARS-CoV-2 infection. TCRdb reprocessed the 5' RACE reads via MiXCR and lists one record per CDR3 protein. The data contain some 89,000 distinct CDR3 sequences, about 11% of them singletons. The CDR3 has 14 residues. V dropped 6 bases and J dropped 6; count of bases not matched to a gene: 11. This clonotype was recorded many times. The chain has TRBV12-3 or TRBV12-4 and TRBJ2-7; 7 bases fit TRBD2. The sequence was obtained from an adult who was a healthcare worker with PCR-confirmed SARS-CoV-2 infection or an uninfected control (not recorded which). The specimen comprised whole blood, sampled at baseline. CDR3 sequence (DNA): TGTGCCAGCAGCCGACTAGCAGGAAAAAGCGAGCAGTACTTC. Translation: CASSRLAGKSEQYF.